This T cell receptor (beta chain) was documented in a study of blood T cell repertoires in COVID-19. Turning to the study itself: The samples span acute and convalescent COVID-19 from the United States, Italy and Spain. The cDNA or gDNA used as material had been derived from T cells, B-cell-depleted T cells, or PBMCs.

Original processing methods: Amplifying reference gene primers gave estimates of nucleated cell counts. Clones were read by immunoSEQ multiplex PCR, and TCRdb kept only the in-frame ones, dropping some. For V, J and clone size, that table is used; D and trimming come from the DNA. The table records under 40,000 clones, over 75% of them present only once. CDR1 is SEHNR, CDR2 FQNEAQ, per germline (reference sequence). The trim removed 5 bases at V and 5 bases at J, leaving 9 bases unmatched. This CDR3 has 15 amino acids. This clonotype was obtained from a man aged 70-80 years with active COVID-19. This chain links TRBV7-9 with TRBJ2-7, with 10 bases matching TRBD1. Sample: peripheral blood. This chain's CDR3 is CASSTRTGGADEQYF. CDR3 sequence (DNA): TGTGCCAGCAGCACACGGACAGGGGGAGCGGACGAGCAGTACTTC. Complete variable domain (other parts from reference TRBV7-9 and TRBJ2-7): DTGVSQNPRHKITKRGQNVTFRCDPISEHNRLYWYRQTLGQGPEFLTYFQNEAQLEKSRLLSDRFSAERPKGSFSTLEIQRTEQGDSAMYLCASSTRTGGADEQYFGPGTRLTVT.